The clone carrying this T cell receptor (beta chain) has a handful of counts. Its antigen remains unidentified. The data were taken from a study of cytomegalovirus exposure and HLA in healthy donors. Study-wide background: Clustering assigned 81% of the approximately 400 genotyped donors to the Caucasian-associated ancestry cluster. Study-wide results and limits: After further analysis at a later stage, roughly 16,000 TCR beta sequences were associated with HLA alleles at 0.05 false discovery rate. V- and J-gene trimming of TCR beta was linked (in a later analysis) to a missense DCLRE1C variant.

The CDR3 consists of 16 residues. The ends lost 4 bases at V and 7 bases at J; junction bases unmatched: 12. The study ran its PCR with 60 Vbeta and 13 Jbeta primers. Method: immunoSEQ multiplex PCR; TCRdb's copy keeps in-frame clones and lacks some. This sample yields roughly 100,000 clones, of which more than 9.5% are seen a single time; 16% belongs to the top ten. This receptor was obtained from a man in his forties in good health and CMV-seropositive. This chain connects TRBV5-3 to TRBJ2-2; 8 bases map to TRBD1. TRBV5-3 is identified as an open reading frame with a role that is uncertain. Sample: PBMCs. The CDR3 protein is CARSQDRDGEGGELFF. CDR3 in DNA: TGTGCCAGAAGCCAGGACAGGGACGGCGAAGGCGGGGAGCTGTTTTTT.